Described below is a single T cell receptor (beta chain) sequence and its context. The data originate from a study of blood T cell repertoires in COVID-19. Study as a whole: Some COVID-19 samples were acute and others convalescent; all came from the United States, Italy and Spain. Sample material is recorded as cDNA or gDNA derived from T cells, B-cell-depleted T cells, or PBMCs.

Seattle's cohort entered during active infection and was followed longitudinally. Profiled with immunoSEQ multiplex PCR; TCRdb holds only in-frame clones, not every one. The data hold more than 80,000 clones, with around 90% observed a single time. Germline-derived CDR1 and CDR2 are LGHNA and YSLEER. The length of the CDR3 is 15 residues. The V gene lost 5 bases and the J gene lost 0 bases, with 13 bases spanning the gap. This receptor was taken from a woman aged 55 to 70 with COVID-19, enrolled during active disease. Sequencing was carried out using peripheral blood. The V and J genes are TRBV4-3 and TRBJ1-2; D might be TRBD1 (6 bases). CDR3 nucleotides: TGCGCCAGCAGCAGACAGGCCCCAGCTAACTATGGCTACACCTTC. This gives the protein CASSRQAPANYGYTF.